The clone carrying this TCR beta chain was seen a single time. The antigen remains unidentified. Measured with immunoSEQ multiplex PCR; TCRdb has only the in-frame clones, and not every one. The table has 65,000 to 95,000 clones, around 90% seen once. These data belong to a study of OX40 agonist ivuxolimab in advanced cancers. Background on the study: Treatment of patients was with ivuxolimab, an agonistic anti-OX40 (CD134) antibody. Patients received intravenous ivuxolimab every 2 weeks at 0.01 to 10 mg/kg. Whole-study findings and limits: Clonal expansion from baseline to week 6 occurred in both CD4+ and CD8+ T cells. Low normalized T-cell clonal expansion was also seen in some nonresponders.

The germline V and J ends were trimmed by 3 bases and 10 bases, with 7 bases remaining between them. Germline lookup yields CDR1 SGHVS and CDR2 FQNEAQ. The CDR3 has 12 residues. Source: CD4+ or CD8+ T cells sorted from blood, taken in a trial of the OX40 agonist ivuxolimab. The chain carries TRBV7-8 and TRBJ1-6; D remains ambiguous. The clonotype comes from an adult with an advanced solid tumor such as melanoma, head and neck, liver or kidney cancer. Written as DNA, the CDR3 is TGTGCCAGCAGCTTTCGGGAGTCACCCCTCCACTTT. This translates into CASSFRESPLHF.